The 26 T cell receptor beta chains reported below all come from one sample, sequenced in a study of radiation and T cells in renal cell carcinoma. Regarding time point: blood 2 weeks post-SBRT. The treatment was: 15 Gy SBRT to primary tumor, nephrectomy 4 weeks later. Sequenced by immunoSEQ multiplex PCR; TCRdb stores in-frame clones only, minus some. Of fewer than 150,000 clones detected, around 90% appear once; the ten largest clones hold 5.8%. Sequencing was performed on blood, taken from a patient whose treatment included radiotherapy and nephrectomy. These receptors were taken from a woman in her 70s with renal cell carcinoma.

CDR3 DNA: TGTGCCTGGGACGACAGGTTGCAAGCTTTCTTT. It encodes CAWDDRLQAFF. The chain links TRBV30 to TRBJ1-1, with D possibly matching TRBD1 (6 bases). The CDR3 runs 11 residues. Deletions cut 5 bases from V and 9 bases from J, with 13 bases between. Germline assignment: CDR1 GTSNPN and CDR2 SVGIG (reference sequence).

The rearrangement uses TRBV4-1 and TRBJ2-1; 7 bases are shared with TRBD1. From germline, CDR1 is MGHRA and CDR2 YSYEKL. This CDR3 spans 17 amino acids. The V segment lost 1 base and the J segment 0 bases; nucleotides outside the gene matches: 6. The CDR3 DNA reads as TGCGCCAGCAGCCAAGGGACAGGTCCTAGCTCCTACAATGAGCAGTTCTTC. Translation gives CASSQGTGPSSYNEQFF.

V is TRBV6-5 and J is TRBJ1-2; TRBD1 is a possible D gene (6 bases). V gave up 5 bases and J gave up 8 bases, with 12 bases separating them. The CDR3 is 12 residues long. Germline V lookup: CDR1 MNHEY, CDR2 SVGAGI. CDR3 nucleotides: TGTGCCAGCAGTAAACAGGGAAGCGGCTACACCTTC. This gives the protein CASSKQGSGYTF.

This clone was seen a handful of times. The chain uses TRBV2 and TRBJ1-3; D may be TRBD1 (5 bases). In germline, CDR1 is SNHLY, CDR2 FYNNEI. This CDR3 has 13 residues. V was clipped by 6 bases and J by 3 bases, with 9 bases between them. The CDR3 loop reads CASRYDSGNTIYF. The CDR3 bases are TGTGCCAGCAGATATGACAGTGGAAACACCATATATTTT. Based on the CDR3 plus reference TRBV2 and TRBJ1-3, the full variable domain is EPEVTQTPSHQVTQMGQEVILRCVPISNHLYFYWYRQILGQKVEFLVSFYNNEISEKSEIFDDQFSVERPDGSNFTLKIRSTKLEDSAMYFCASRYDSGNTIYFGEGSWLTVV.

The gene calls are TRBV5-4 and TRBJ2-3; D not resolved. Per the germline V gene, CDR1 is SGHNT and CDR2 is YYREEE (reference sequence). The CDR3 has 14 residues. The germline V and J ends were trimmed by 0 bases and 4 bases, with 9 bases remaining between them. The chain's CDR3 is CASSLAGFADTQYF. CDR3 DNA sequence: TGTGCCAGCAGCTTGGCCGGGTTTGCAGATACGCAGTATTTT. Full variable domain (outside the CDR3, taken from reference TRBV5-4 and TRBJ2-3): ETGVTQSPTHLIKTRGQQVTLRCSSQSGHNTVSWYQQALGQGPQFIFQYYREEENGRGNFPPRFSGLQFPNYSSELNVNALELDDSALYLCASSLAGFADTQYFGPGTRLTVL.

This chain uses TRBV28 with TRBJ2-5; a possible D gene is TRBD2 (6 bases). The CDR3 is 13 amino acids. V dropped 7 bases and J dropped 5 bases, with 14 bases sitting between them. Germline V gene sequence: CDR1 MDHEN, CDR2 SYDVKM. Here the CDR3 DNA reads TGTGCCAGCATGAGCCCTGGAGGGGAGACCCAGTACTTC. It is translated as CASMSPGGETQYF.

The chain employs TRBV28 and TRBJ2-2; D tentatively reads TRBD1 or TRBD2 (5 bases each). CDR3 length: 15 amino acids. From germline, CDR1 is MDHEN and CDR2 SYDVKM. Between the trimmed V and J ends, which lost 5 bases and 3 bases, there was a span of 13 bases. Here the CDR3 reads CASSPRDLDTGELFF. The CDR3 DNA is TGTGCCAGCAGTCCCCGGGACCTCGACACCGGGGAGCTGTTTTTT.

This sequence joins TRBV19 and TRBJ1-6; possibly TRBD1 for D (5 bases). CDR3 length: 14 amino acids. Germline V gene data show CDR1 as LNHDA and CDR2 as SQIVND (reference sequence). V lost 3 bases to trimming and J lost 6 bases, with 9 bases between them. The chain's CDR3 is CASSMIDSNSPLHF. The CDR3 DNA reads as TGTGCCAGTAGTATGATCGACAGTAATTCACCCCTCCACTTT.

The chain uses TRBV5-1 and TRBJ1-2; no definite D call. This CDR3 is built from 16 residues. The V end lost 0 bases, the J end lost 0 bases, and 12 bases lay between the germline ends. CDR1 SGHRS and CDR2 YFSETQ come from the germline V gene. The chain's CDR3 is CASSLAMQASNYGYTF. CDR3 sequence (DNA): TGCGCCAGCAGCTTGGCCATGCAGGCCTCTAACTATGGCTACACCTTC. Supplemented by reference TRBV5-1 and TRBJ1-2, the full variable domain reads KAGVTQTPRYLIKTRGQQVTLSCSPISGHRSVSWYQQTPGQGLQFLFEYFSETQRNKGNFPGRFSGRQFSNSRSEMNVSTLELGDSALYLCASSLAMQASNYGYTFGSGTRLTVV.

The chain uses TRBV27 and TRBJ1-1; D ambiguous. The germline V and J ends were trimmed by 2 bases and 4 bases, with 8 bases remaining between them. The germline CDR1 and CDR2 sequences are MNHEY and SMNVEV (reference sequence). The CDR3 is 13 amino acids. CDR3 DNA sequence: TGTGCCAGCAGTTTACGGGCATTCACTGAAGCTTTCTTT. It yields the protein CASSLRAFTEAFF.

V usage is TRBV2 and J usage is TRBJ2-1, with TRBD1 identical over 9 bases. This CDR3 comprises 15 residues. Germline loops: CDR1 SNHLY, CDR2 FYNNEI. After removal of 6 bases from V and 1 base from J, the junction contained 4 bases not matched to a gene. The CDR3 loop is CASSSDRGSYNEQFF. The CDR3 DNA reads TGTGCCAGCAGCAGTGACAGGGGGTCCTACAATGAGCAGTTCTTC. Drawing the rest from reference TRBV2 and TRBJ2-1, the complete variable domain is EPEVTQTPSHQVTQMGQEVILRCVPISNHLYFYWYRQILGQKVEFLVSFYNNEISEKSEIFDDQFSVERPDGSNFTLKIRSTKLEDSAMYFCASSSDRGSYNEQFFGPGTRLTVL.

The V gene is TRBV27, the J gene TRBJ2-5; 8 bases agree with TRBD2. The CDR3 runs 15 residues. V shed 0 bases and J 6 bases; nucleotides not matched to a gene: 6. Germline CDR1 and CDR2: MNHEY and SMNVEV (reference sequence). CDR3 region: CASSLSKVAGKTQYF. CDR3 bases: TGTGCCAGCAGTTTATCGAAGGTAGCGGGGAAGACCCAGTACTTC.

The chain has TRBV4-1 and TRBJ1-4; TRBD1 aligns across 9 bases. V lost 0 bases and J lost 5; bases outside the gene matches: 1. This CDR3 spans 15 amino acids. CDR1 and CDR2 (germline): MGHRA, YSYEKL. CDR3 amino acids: CASSQDGQGNEKLFF. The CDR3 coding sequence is TGCGCCAGCAGCCAAGATGGACAGGGGAATGAAAAACTGTTTTTT.

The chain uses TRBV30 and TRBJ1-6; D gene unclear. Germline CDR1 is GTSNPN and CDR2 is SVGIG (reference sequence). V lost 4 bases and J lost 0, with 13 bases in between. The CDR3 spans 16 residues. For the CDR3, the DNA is TGTGCCTGGAACCCCCAAGGGTCCTCCTATAATTCACCCCTCCACTTT. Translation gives CAWNPQGSSYNSPLHF.

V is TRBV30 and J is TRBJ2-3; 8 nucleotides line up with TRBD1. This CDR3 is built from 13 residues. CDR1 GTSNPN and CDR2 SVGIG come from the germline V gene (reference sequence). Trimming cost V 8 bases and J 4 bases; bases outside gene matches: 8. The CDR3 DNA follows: TGTGCCGTCCGACAGGGGCCGGCAGATACGCAGTATTTT. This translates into CAVRQGPADTQYF. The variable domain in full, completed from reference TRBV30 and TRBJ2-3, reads SQTIHQWPATLVQPVGSPLSLECTVEGTSNPNLYWYRQAAGRGLQLLFYSVGIGQISSEVPQNLSASRPQDRQFILSSKKLLLSDSGFYLCAVRQGPADTQYFGPGTRLTVL.

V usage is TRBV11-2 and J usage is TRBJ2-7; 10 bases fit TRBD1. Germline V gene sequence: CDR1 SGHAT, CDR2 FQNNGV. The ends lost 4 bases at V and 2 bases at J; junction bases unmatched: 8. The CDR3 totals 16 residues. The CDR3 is CASSSPGQGSPYEQYF. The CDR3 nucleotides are TGTGCCAGCAGCTCCCCGGGACAGGGGAGCCCCTACGAGCAGTACTTC.

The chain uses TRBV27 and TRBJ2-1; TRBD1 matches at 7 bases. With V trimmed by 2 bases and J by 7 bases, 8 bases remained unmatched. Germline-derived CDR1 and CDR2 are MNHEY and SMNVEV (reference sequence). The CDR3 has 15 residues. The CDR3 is CASSLEGAPDNEQFF. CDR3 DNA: TGTGCCAGCAGTTTAGAGGGGGCGCCGGATAATGAGCAGTTCTTC.

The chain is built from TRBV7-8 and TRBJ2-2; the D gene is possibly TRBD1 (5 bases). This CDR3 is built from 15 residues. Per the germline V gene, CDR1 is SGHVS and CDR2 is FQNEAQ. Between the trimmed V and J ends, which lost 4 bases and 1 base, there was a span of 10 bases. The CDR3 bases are TGTGCCAGCAGCTACTTAGGACAGAACACCGGGGAGCTGTTTTTT. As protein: CASSYLGQNTGELFF.

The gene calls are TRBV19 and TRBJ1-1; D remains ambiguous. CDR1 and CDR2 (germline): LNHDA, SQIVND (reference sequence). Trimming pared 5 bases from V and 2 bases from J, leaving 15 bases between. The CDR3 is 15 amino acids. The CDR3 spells CASSPLQVENTEAFF. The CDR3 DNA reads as TGTGCCAGTAGTCCTCTCCAAGTGGAAAACACTGAAGCTTTCTTT.

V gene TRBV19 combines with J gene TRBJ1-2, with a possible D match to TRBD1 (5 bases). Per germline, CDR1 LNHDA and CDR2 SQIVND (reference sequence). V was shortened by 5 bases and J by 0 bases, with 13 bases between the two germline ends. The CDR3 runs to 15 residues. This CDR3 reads CASSSWDASNYGYTF. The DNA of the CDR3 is TGTGCCAGTAGTTCCTGGGACGCATCTAACTATGGCTACACCTTC. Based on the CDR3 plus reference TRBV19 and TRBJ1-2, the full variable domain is DGGITQSPKYLFRKEGQNVTLSCEQNLNHDAMYWYRQDPGQGLRLIYYSQIVNDFQKGDIAEGYSVSREKKESFPLTVTSAQKNPTAFYLCASSSWDASNYGYTFGSGTRLTVV.

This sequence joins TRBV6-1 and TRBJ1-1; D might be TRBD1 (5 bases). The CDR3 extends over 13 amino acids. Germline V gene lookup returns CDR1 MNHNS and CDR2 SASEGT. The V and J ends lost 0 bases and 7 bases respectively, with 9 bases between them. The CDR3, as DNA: TGTGCCAGCAGTGAAGCGGGGCAGGGTGAAGCTTTCTTT. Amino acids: CASSEAGQGEAFF.

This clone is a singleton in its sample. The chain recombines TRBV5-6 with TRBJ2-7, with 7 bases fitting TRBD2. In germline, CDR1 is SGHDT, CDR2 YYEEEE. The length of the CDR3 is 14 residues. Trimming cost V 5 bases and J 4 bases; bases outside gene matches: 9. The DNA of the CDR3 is TGTGCCAGCAGGGAGAGCGGGGTACGTTACGAGCAGTACTTC. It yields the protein CASRESGVRYEQYF.

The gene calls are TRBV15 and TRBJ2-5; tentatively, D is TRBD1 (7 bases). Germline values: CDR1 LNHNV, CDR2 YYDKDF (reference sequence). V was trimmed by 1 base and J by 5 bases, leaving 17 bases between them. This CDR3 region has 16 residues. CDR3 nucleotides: TGTGCCACCAGCAGAGGGGGAGCAGGGGGGAGGGAGACCCAGTACTTC. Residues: CATSRGGAGGRETQYF.

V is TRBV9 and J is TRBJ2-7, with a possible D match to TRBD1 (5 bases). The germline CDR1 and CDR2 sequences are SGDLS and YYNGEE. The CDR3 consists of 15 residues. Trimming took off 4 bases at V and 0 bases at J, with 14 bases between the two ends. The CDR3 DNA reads TGTGCCAGCAGCCCGAGACTCGACAGCTCCTACGAGCAGTACTTC. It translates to CASSPRLDSSYEQYF.

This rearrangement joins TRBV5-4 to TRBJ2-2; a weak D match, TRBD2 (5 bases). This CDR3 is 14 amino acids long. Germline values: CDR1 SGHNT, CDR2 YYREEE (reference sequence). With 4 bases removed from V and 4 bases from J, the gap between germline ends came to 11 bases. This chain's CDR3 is CASSLVRGTGELFF. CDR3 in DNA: TGTGCCAGCAGCCTTGTCCGGGGCACCGGGGAGCTGTTTTTT.

In DNA form, the CDR3 reads TGTGCCAGCAGCTTAGAGCTAGCGGGGGCCTACGAGCAGTACTTC. It yields the protein CASSLELAGAYEQYF. The chain carries TRBV11-2 and TRBJ2-7, with 10 nucleotides matching TRBD2. J gave up 2 bases and V 0 bases, and 1 base lay outside the gene matches. Germline CDR1 reads SGHAT; CDR2 reads FQNNGV. The CDR3 loop spans 15 amino acids.